The rows below give T cell receptor beta chains drawn from one sample of a study. TCRdb processed the RT-PCR reads anew with MiXCR; each CDR3 protein has one entry. The sample has approximately 720,000 distinct CDR3 sequences; approximately 14% are singletons. The sequencing input was memory CD4+ T cells from blood. These receptors were collected from a female donor in good health, serving as a healthy control. Both conserved end residues are part of each CDR3. Fields, in order: V gene, clone size, D gene, J gene, CDR3 protein, CDR3 DNA. A D gene is named only where the DNA matches it firmly. Part of the rows lack a size; the others show once, few, many or a class for expanded clones.

TRBV10-3	many	NA	TRBJ1-2	CAISGVTTADIDGYTF	TGTGCCATCAGTGGGGTAACGACAGCGGACATTGATGGCTACACCTTC
TRBV20-1	few	TRBD2	TRBJ2-5	CSARGLRGTQYF	TGCAGTGCTAGGGGACTAAGGGGGACCCAGTACTTC
TRBV20-1	few	NA	TRBJ1-5	CSAYRGGDQPQHF	TGCAGTGCTTATAGGGGAGGGGATCAGCCCCAGCATTTT
TRBV14	few	NA	TRBJ1-2	CASSQDFFHAESYGYTF	TGTGCCAGCAGCCAAGATTTTTTCCACGCAGAGTCCTATGGCTACACCTTC
TRBV5-1	few	TRBD2	TRBJ2-5	CASSLSAGGAQETQYF	TGCGCCAGCAGCTTGTCCGCGGGAGGAGCACAAGAGACCCAGTACTTC
TRBV6-5	NA	NA	TRBJ1-2	CATFGGSNYGYTF	TGTGCCACATTCGGGGGCAGTAACTATGGCTACACCTTC
TRBV24-1	NA	NA	TRBJ1-5	CATSGPLTGSNQPQHF	TGTGCCACCAGTGGACCTCTGACAGGCAGCAATCAGCCCCAGCATTTT
TRBV5-1	NA	NA	TRBJ1-1	CASSAAQNTEAFF	TGCGCCAGCAGCGCGGCACAGAACACTGAAGCTTTCTTT
TRBV6-5	NA	TRBD1	TRBJ1-1	CASSEAPGGGSTEAFF	TGTGCCAGCAGCGAGGCCCCAGGGGGTGGGAGCACTGAAGCTTTCTTT
TRBV10-3	many	NA	TRBJ2-7	CAIGDAPYEQYF	TGTGCCATCGGGGATGCTCCCTACGAGCAGTACTTC
TRBV29-1	NA	NA	TRBJ2-4	CSVVMGDKNIQYF	TGCAGCGTTGTTATGGGAGACAAAAACATTCAGTACTTC
TRBV5-1	many	TRBD1	TRBJ2-7	CASSFADRGINEQYF	TGCGCCAGCAGCTTCGCCGACAGGGGGATTAACGAGCAGTACTTC
TRBV28	NA	NA	TRBJ1-2	CASRADSLYGYTF	TGTGCCAGCAGGGCGGACAGCCTCTATGGCTACACCTTC
TRBV20-1	few	NA	TRBJ1-6	CSARDGRGMGNSPLHF	TGCAGTGCTAGAGATGGAAGGGGAATGGGGAATTCACCCCTCCACTTT
TRBV7-2	many	NA	TRBJ2-5	CASSSGRIKRAQYF	TGTGCCAGCAGCTCCGGTAGAATCAAGAGGGCCCAGTACTTC
TRBV25-1	few	TRBD1	TRBJ2-7	CASSDPRTGTNYEQYF	TGTGCCAGCAGTGACCCCCGGACAGGGACAAACTACGAGCAGTACTTC
TRBV29-1	few	TRBD2	TRBJ2-1	CSVGLAWNEQFF	TGCAGCGTTGGACTAGCGTGGAATGAGCAGTTCTTC
TRBV20-1	NA	TRBD1	TRBJ2-3	CSAAEFGTGSYNEQYF	TGCAGTGCTGCCGAATTCGGGACAGGGAGCTACAATGAGCAGTATTTT
TRBV29-1	many	NA	TRBJ1-1	CSPSRGTEAFF	TGCAGCCCCTCGAGAGGGACTGAAGCTTTCTTT
TRBV12-3/TRBV12-4	many	TRBD1	TRBJ2-3	CASSQGEDTQYF	TGTGCCAGCTCCCAGGGGGAAGATACGCAGTATTTT
TRBV5-1	NA	NA	TRBJ2-7	CASSTGPTYEQYF	TGCGCCAGCAGCACGGGGCCTACCTACGAGCAGTACTTC
TRBV19	NA	NA	TRBJ2-1	CASSMTGAGTNEQFF	TGTGCCAGTAGTATGACCGGAGCAGGCACCAATGAGCAGTTCTTC
TRBV5-1	NA	NA	TRBJ1-2	CASSLEGSGGDGYTF	TGCGCCAGCAGCTTGGAGGGCAGCGGTGGTGATGGCTACACCTTC
TRBV6-5	NA	TRBD2	TRBJ2-4	CASSYSAGGNIQYF	TGTGCCAGCAGTTACTCGGCGGGAGGAAACATTCAGTACTTC
TRBV12-3/TRBV12-4	many	NA	TRBJ1-1	CASSQTGLNTEAFF	TGTGCCAGCAGCCAAACGGGTTTGAACACTGAAGCTTTCTTT
TRBV24-1	many	NA	TRBJ2-7	CATSDPDSIRGQYF	TGTGCCACCAGTGACCCGGACAGTATTCGGGGGCAGTACTTC
TRBV12-3/TRBV12-4	few	NA	TRBJ1-2	CASSLTQGITNGYTF	TGTGCCAGCAGTTTAACCCAGGGGATTACCAATGGCTACACCTTC
TRBV18	NA	NA	TRBJ1-1	CASSPLQGEAFF	TGTGCCAGCTCACCACTACAGGGTGAAGCTTTCTTT
TRBV7-2	few	NA	TRBJ1-1	CASSLAPTEAFF	TGTGCCAGCAGCTTAGCTCCCACTGAAGCTTTCTTT
TRBV12-3/TRBV12-4	many	NA	TRBJ2-7	CASSYRIGGREQYF	TGTGCCAGCAGTTACAGGATCGGGGGCCGCGAGCAGTACTTC
TRBV5-1	NA	NA	TRBJ2-6	CASRPRTTNSGANVLTF	TGCGCCAGCAGGCCACGGACAACTAACTCTGGGGCCAACGTCCTGACTTTC
TRBV7-9	few	NA	TRBJ1-1	CASSSEDRNTEAFF	TGTGCCAGCAGCTCGGAAGATAGGAACACTGAAGCTTTCTTT
TRBV5-4	few	TRBD1	TRBJ2-1	CASSTAGQGPYNEQFF	TGTGCCAGCAGCACCGCGGGACAGGGCCCCTACAATGAGCAGTTCTTC
TRBV6-4	NA	TRBD1	TRBJ2-3	CASSSSDRVTDTQYF	TGTGCCAGCTCCTCATCAGACAGGGTCACAGATACGCAGTATTTT
TRBV4-1	NA	NA	TRBJ2-1	CASSPLEGSSYNEQFF	TGCGCCAGCAGTCCCTTAGAGGGGAGCTCCTACAATGAGCAGTTCTTC
TRBV20-1	many	NA	TRBJ2-1	CSAREGYDEQFF	TGCAGTGCTAGAGAAGGGTACGATGAGCAGTTCTTC
TRBV28	many	TRBD1	TRBJ1-2	CASSSGGGDSNYGYTF	TGTGCCAGCAGTTCCGGAGGGGGGGACAGTAACTATGGCTACACCTTC
TRBV6-5	few	NA	TRBJ2-1	CASSPVPVRYNEQFF	TGTGCCAGCAGCCCCGTCCCTGTGCGCTACAATGAGCAGTTCTTC
TRBV20-1	NA	NA	TRBJ2-1	CSARDQGANEQFF	TGCAGTGCTAGAGATCAAGGGGCCAATGAGCAGTTCTTC
TRBV4-3	many	NA	TRBJ2-2	CASSQEFLGAADTGELFF	TGCGCCAGCAGCCAAGAATTTCTGGGGGCGGCGGACACCGGGGAGCTGTTTTTT
TRBV20-1	few	TRBD1	TRBJ1-5	CSARDRTGMSNQPQHF	TGCAGTGCTAGAGATAGGACAGGTATGAGCAATCAGCCCCAGCATTTT
TRBV6-2/TRBV6-3	few	NA	TRBJ2-7	CASSAPWVRGLTSYEQYF	TGTGCCAGCAGTGCACCTTGGGTTCGCGGGCTCACCTCCTACGAGCAGTACTTC
TRBV7-6	once	TRBD2	TRBJ2-6	CASSLAGLAGIGAGANVLTF	TGTGCCAGCAGCTTAGCTGGACTAGCGGGAATAGGGGCTGGGGCCAACGTCCTGACTTTC
TRBV5-5	few	NA	TRBJ1-1	CASSPNRDRSTEAFF	TGTGCCAGCAGCCCCAATAGGGATAGGAGCACTGAAGCTTTCTTT
TRBV20-1	few	TRBD2	TRBJ2-7	CSAKQAGVAYEQYF	TGCAGTGCTAAACAAGCGGGAGTGGCCTACGAGCAGTACTTC
TRBV2	few	TRBD1	TRBJ1-5	CASSATGLSNQPQHF	TGTGCCAGCAGTGCGACAGGGCTTAGCAATCAGCCCCAGCATTTT
TRBV9	many	NA	TRBJ1-3	CASSTLDGSGNTIYF	TGTGCCAGCAGCACCTTGGACGGGTCTGGAAACACCATATATTTT
TRBV20-1	once	TRBD1	TRBJ1-4	CSASSGQVNEKLFF	TGCAGTGCAAGCTCGGGACAGGTTAATGAAAAACTGTTTTTT
TRBV2	NA	NA	TRBJ1-5	CASSDINQPQHF	TGTGCCAGCAGTGACATTAATCAGCCCCAGCATTTT
TRBV12-3/TRBV12-4	few	TRBD2	TRBJ2-3	CASGGRGLVADTQYF	TGTGCCAGCGGGGGAAGGGGACTAGTCGCAGATACGCAGTATTTT
TRBV20-1	few	NA	TRBJ2-3	CSASGPAVSRDTQYF	TGCAGTGCTAGTGGGCCCGCGGTTTCACGGGATACGCAGTATTTT
TRBV7-2	NA	TRBD2	TRBJ2-7	CASSLVPGTSGEEQYF	TGTGCCAGCAGCTTAGTCCCCGGGACTAGCGGGGAAGAGCAGTACTTC
TRBV11-2	NA	NA	TRBJ2-1	CASCPPAGAEQFF	TGTGCCAGCTGCCCCCCAGCAGGAGCCGAGCAGTTCTTC
TRBV28	once	NA	TRBJ2-5	CASSFQVWETQYF	TGTGCCAGCAGTTTCCAGGTTTGGGAGACCCAGTACTTC